This T cell receptor (beta chain) was observed in a study of T cells after posttransplantation cyclophosphamide. General study points: Skin or GI-infiltrating T cells shared few TRB sequences with blood. After PTCy, TRB diversity resembled that of CNI/methotrexate controls. Later blood repertoires were often dominated by clones from the donor CD8+ memory compartment.

V lost 4 bases, J lost 8 bases, and 12 bases lay in between. The CDR3 contains 12 residues. Germline CDR1 is SGHDT and CDR2 is YYEEEE. This clone occurred many times. Its specificity is not known. The related graft donor's blood sample was taken on the day of bone marrow donation. Libraries were prepared by immunoSEQ multiplex PCR; TCRdb keeps only in-frame clonotypes and omits some of them. The sample is made up of some 40,000 clones, none counted only once. The chain is built from TRBV5-6 and TRBJ1-2; no clear D gene. Source material: PBMCs. The sequence was collected from a man aged 35 to 55 in good health, CMV-negative, and a related stem cell transplant donor. The CDR3 sequence is CASSLRGSGYTF. The CDR3 nucleotides read TGTGCCAGCAGCCTACGAGGGAGCGGCTACACCTTC. Filled out from reference TRBV5-6 and TRBJ1-2, the complete variable domain reads DAGVTQSPTHLIKTRGQQVTLRCSPKSGHDTVSWYQQALGQGPQFIFQYYEEEERQRGNFPDRFSGHQFPNYSSELNVNALLLGDSALYLCASSLRGSGYTFGSGTRLTVV.